This T cell receptor beta chain was sequenced for a study of T-cell reconstitution after alpha-beta-depleted transplantation in children. Construction of the TCRbeta library involved unique molecular identifiers. MiXCR, applied by TCRdb to the PCR reads, yields one record per CDR3 protein. The table includes about 640,000 distinct CDR3 sequences, roughly 15% detected once. This clonotype was detected a few times. The germline V gene encodes CDR1 SEHNR and CDR2 FQNEAQ (reference sequence). Trimming stripped 6 bases from V and 8 bases from J, with 8 bases between. The CDR3 loop spans 11 amino acids. The chain recombines TRBV7-9 with TRBJ2-4, with D possibly TRBD1 on 5 matching bases. This clonotype was obtained from a human donor who donated a stem cell graft to a child with acute myeloid leukemia. Sequences were derived from PBMCs from the stem cell graft donor, sampled from the stem cell graft. DNA for the CDR3: TGTGCCAGCAGTTCACAGGACATTCAGTACTTC. Translation gives CASSSQDIQYF.